Below, one T cell receptor beta chain is given with its context. These data are taken from a study of blood T cell repertoires in COVID-19. Per the original methods: Reference gene primer amplification yielded estimated nucleated cell counts. Sequencing used immunoSEQ multiplex PCR; TCRdb keeps in-frame clones, though not all of them. That table gives V, J and clone size, and the DNA gave D and trimming. The sample contains 200,000 to 300,000 clones, about 87% of which appear only once. The V gene end was trimmed by 5 bases and the J gene end by 7 bases; junction bases not matched to a gene: 6. The CDR3 spans 13 residues. CDR1 and CDR2 from the germline V gene are LNHDA and SQIVND (reference sequence).

This clonotype was sampled from a woman aged 40-49 years with acute COVID-19. J is TRBJ1-2 and V is TRBV19, with 8 positions matching TRBD1. Sequenced material: PBMCs or T cells enriched from blood (not recorded which). CDR3 sequence (DNA): TGTGCCAGTAGTCCCGACAGGGGTGGTGGCTACACCTTC. It translates to CASSPDRGGGYTF.